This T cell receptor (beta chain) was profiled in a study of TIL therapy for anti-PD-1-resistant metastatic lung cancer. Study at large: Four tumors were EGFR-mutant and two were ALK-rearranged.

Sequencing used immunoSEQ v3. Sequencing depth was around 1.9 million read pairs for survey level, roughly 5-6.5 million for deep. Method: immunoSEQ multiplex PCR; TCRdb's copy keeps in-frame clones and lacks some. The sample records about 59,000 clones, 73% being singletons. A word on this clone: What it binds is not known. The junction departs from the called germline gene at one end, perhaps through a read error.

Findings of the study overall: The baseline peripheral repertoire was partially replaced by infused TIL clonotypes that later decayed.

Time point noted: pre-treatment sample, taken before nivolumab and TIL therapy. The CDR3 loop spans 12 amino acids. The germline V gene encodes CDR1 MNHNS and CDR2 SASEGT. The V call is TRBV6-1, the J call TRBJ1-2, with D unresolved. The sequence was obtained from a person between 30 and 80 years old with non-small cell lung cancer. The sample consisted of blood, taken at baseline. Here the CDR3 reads CASSELIYDYTF. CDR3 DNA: TGTGCCAGCAGTGAGTTGATTTATGACTACACCTTC.